One TCR beta chain is described in this entry. The target antigen is unknown. Together with a sample-barcoded 5' primer, a J-beta primer mix was included in a second PCR lasting about 7 to 11 cycles. The template-switch adaptor was a 5' adaptor with 12 random nucleotides. It tagged each cDNA molecule. Every sample produced at least 2.5 million CDR3-containing paired-end reads. TCRdb re-called the 5' RACE reads with MiXCR, one entry per CDR3 protein. The sample records 600,000 or so distinct CDR3 sequences, around half being singletons. Collection of 9.5 to 10 milliliters of peripheral blood was performed for each donor. The data belong to a study of blood T cells in healthy people across ages. Study-wide results and caveats: TCR beta diversity per million T cells fell roughly linearly with age.

The origin of this receptor is an elderly man in good health. Sample: blood.

CDR3 protein: CAISEYRERDEQYF. The CDR3 bases are TGTGCCATCAGTGAGTACAGGGAAAGAGACGAGCAGTACTTC. This rearrangement joins TRBV10-3 to TRBJ2-4, with a possible D match to TRBD1 (6 bases). Gene TRBJ2-7 matches the end of the DNA better, so the J call may be wrong. The CDR3 spans 14 residues. Germline CDR1 and CDR2: ENHRY and SYGVKD.